This T cell receptor (beta chain) was profiled in a study of blood T cell repertoires in COVID-19. Study information: The cDNA or gDNA used as material had been derived from T cells, B-cell-depleted T cells, or PBMCs.

Germline V gene lookup returns CDR1 SGHAT and CDR2 FQNNGV. The CDR3 is made up of 15 amino acids. Deletions cut 1 base from V and 7 bases from J, with 11 bases between. Original data processing: Counts of nucleated cells, estimated from reference gene primer amplification, were obtained. Sequencing was performed with immunoSEQ multiplex PCR; in TCRdb, only in-frame clones are kept and a portion is missing. For V, J and clone size, that table is used; D and trimming come from the DNA. The table has approximately 100,000 clones, roughly 92% seen once. The sample comprised peripheral blood. The genes are TRBV11-2 and TRBJ1-6, with D perhaps TRBD1 (5 bases). The TCR was taken from a man aged 45 to 65 with active COVID-19. The CDR3 coding sequence is TGTGCCAGCAGCTTAGGTCGCAGGGTAAATTCACCCCTCCACTTT. Encoded protein: CASSLGRRVNSPLHF.